The 32 T cell receptor beta chains below all came from one sample that was sequenced in a study of blood T cells in healthy people across ages. The authors ran a second PCR of roughly 6 to 12 cycles using a sample-barcoded 5' primer and a J-beta primer mix. TCRdb fed the 5' RACE reads into MiXCR, producing one record per CDR3 protein. The sample consists of about 1.8 million distinct CDR3 sequences, 40% to 55% of them appearing once. The sample consisted of blood. Every receptor here comes from a woman aged 40 to 50 in good health.

V and J are TRBV6-2 or TRBV6-3 and TRBJ2-5, with 11 bases aligning to TRBD1. The CDR3 consists of 17 residues. Germline V gene data show CDR1 as MNHEY and CDR2 as SVGEGT. V gave up 2 bases and J gave up 5 bases; unmatched junction bases: 10. The CDR3 DNA is TGTGCCAGCAGTTACCGGACAGGGGGCGCATTCAGGGAGACCCAGTACTTC. This encodes CASSYRTGGAFRETQYF.

This clonotype was seen only a few times. This rearrangement joins TRBV2 to TRBJ2-4; 8 bases agree with TRBD1. This CDR3 is 13 amino acids long. V was clipped by 6 bases and J by 8 bases; unmatched bases: 6. Germline V gives CDR1 SNHLY, CDR2 FYNNEI. CDR3 coding DNA: TGTGCCAGCAGAAGACAGGGGATGGACATTCAGTACTTC. It translates to CASRRQGMDIQYF. Complete variable domain (other parts from reference TRBV2 and TRBJ2-4): EPEVTQTPSHQVTQMGQEVILRCVPISNHLYFYWYRQILGQKVEFLVSFYNNEISEKSEIFDDQFSVERPDGSNFTLKIRSTKLEDSAMYFCASRRQGMDIQYFGAGTRLSVL.

This clonotype was counted only a few times. The chain recombines TRBV20-1 with TRBJ1-4, with no clear D. Trimming left V 2 bases short and J 12 bases short, with 13 bases between. Germline loops: CDR1 DFQATT, CDR2 SNEGSKA (reference sequence). The CDR3 consists of 12 residues. As DNA, the CDR3 is TGCAGTGCTAGACCTTATTCGAGAGAACTGTTTTTT. Its translation is CSARPYSRELFF.

The V call is TRBV19, the J call TRBJ2-3; unclear D gene. CDR1 and CDR2 (germline): LNHDA, SQIVND (reference sequence). Deletions cut 3 bases from V and 2 bases from J, with 15 bases between. CDR3 length equals 16 residues. The CDR3 coding sequence is TGTGCCAGTAGTATTGGGGTCCGACCCAACACAGATACGCAGTATTTT. Translating gives CASSIGVRPNTDTQYF.

This clonotype was counted many times. The CDR3 DNA sequence: TGTGCCAGCAGCAACAGAGCTTACGAGCAGTACTTC. As protein: CASSNRAYEQYF. The genes are TRBV28 and TRBJ2-7, with D unclear. Per germline, CDR1 MDHEN and CDR2 SYDVKM. The CDR3 is 12 residues long. V lost 6 bases to trimming and J lost 4 bases, with 10 bases between them. Filled out from reference TRBV28 and TRBJ2-7, the complete variable domain reads DVKVTQSSRYLVKRTGEKVFLECVQDMDHENMFWYRQDPGLGLRLIYFSYDVKMKEKGDIPEGYSVSREKKERFSLILESASTNQTSMYLCASSNRAYEQYFGPGTRLTVT.

V gene TRBV7-2 combines with J gene TRBJ2-1; weak D call: TRBD2 (6 bases). The CDR3 loop spans 15 amino acids. Per the germline V gene, CDR1 is SGHTA and CDR2 is FQGNSA. V was clipped by 6 bases and J by 4 bases, with 16 bases between them. The CDR3 DNA follows: TGTGCCAGCAGTCCACTCGCGGGGAGATACAATGAGCAGTTCTTC. It translates to CASSPLAGRYNEQFF.

The sample holds one count of this clonotype. CDR3 sequence (DNA): TGTGCCAGCAGTTACAAGGTCGCGGGGGAGACCCAGTACTTC. It specifies CASSYKVAGETQYF. The rearrangement uses TRBV6-6 and TRBJ2-5; D is perhaps TRBD2 (6 bases). The germline V gene encodes CDR1 MNHNY and CDR2 SVGAGI (reference sequence). V gave up 2 bases and J gave up 5 bases, with 12 bases separating them. CDR3 size: 14 residues.

The sample holds a few counts of this clonotype. The chain has TRBV29-1 and TRBJ2-3; D not resolved. This CDR3 is 17 amino acids long. CDR1 and CDR2 from the germline V gene are SQVTM and ANQGSEA. V lost 0 bases, J lost 0 bases, and 16 bases lay in between. Here the CDR3 DNA reads TGCAGCGTTGAAGATCCCCTCCGTCACCAAAGCACAGATACGCAGTATTTT. As protein: CSVEDPLRHQSTDTQYF.

The chain is built from TRBV20-1 and TRBJ2-5; 7 bases line up with TRBD2. V lost 5 bases to trimming and J lost 3 bases; unmatched junction nucleotides: 9. The CDR3 length is 14 residues. Germline lookup yields CDR1 DFQATT and CDR2 SNEGSKA (reference sequence). CDR3: CSAVLGAGEETQYF. For the CDR3, the DNA is TGCAGTGCTGTCCTCGGGGCGGGGGAAGAGACCCAGTACTTC.

This clonotype was picked up a small number of times. The V and J genes are TRBV12-3 or TRBV12-4 and TRBJ2-5, with TRBD2 matching over 7 bases. Losses at the gene ends were 7 bases for V and 1 base for J; bases not matched to a gene: 6. The CDR3 runs to 14 residues. CDR3 amino acids: CASNNAGVQETQYF. CDR3 nucleotide sequence: TGTGCCAGCAACAACGCGGGGGTCCAAGAGACCCAGTACTTC.

This clonotype was counted between two and nine times. The chain uses TRBV9 and TRBJ2-6; D remains unclear. Trimming removed 3 bases at V and 2 bases at J, with 9 bases between. This CDR3 is 15 amino acids long. Germline V gene lookup returns CDR1 SGDLS and CDR2 YYNGEE. The CDR3 DNA reads as TGTGCCAGCAGCGAGAAGCTCACTGGGGCCAACGTCCTGACTTTC. It encodes CASSEKLTGANVLTF. The full variable domain, rest sourced from reference TRBV9 and TRBJ2-6, is DSGVTQTPKHLITATGQRVTLRCSPRSGDLSVYWYQQSLDQGLQFLIQYYNGEERAKGNILERFSAQQFPDLHSELNLSSLELGDSALYFCASSEKLTGANVLTFGAGSRLTVL.

V is TRBV29-1 and J is TRBJ1-2; the D is unclear. CDR3 length: 11 residues. Germline V lookup: CDR1 SQVTM, CDR2 ANQGSEA. Deletions cut 7 bases from V and 8 bases from J, with 14 bases between. The CDR3 coding sequence is TGCAGCGGTGCAGAAGGCTGGGGCTACACCTTC. Its translation: CSGAEGWGYTF.

This clonotype was seen ten or more times. CDR3: CSVDTNNEQFF. The CDR3 DNA is TGCAGCGTTGACACAAACAATGAGCAGTTCTTC. This chain uses TRBV29-1 with TRBJ2-1; D unresolved. From germline, CDR1 is SQVTM and CDR2 ANQGSEA. Trimming removed 3 bases from V and 5 bases from J, with 5 bases in between. The CDR3 consists of 11 residues.

This clonotype appeared once. V gene TRBV7-2 combines with J gene TRBJ2-7; D may be TRBD1 or TRBD2 (5 bases each). CDR3 length: 13 residues. Between the trimmed V and J ends, which lost 5 bases and 5 bases, there was a span of 13 bases. Germline CDR1 reads SGHTA; CDR2 reads FQGNSA. CDR3 sequence reads: CASSGRDPDEQYF. The CDR3 region has the DNA TGTGCCAGCAGCGGAAGGGACCCAGACGAGCAGTACTTC.

CDR3 loop: CASSLLAVSYNEQYF. The CDR3 DNA reads as TGTGCCAGCAGCCTACTAGCAGTCTCCTACAATGAGCAGTACTTC. The chain is built from TRBV7-9 and TRBJ2-7, with a tentative D call TRBD2 (6 bases). In germline, CDR1 is SEHNR, CDR2 FQNEAQ (reference sequence). This CDR3 contains 15 residues. Trimming cost V 5 bases and J 7 bases, with 21 bases left between them. Full variable domain (missing parts from reference TRBV7-9 and TRBJ2-7): DTGVSQNPRHKITKRGQNVTFRCDPISEHNRLYWYRQTLGQGPEFLTYFQNEAQLEKSRLLSDRFSAERPKGSFSTLEIQRTEQGDSAMYLCASSLLAVSYNEQYFGPGTRLTVT.

The V call is TRBV15, the J call TRBJ1-1, with D unclear. CDR1 LNHNV and CDR2 YYDKDF come from the germline V gene (reference sequence). V lost 5 bases and J lost 3, with 7 bases in between. The CDR3 extends over 12 amino acids. CDR3 DNA sequence: TGTGCCACCAGCTCAGGCTACACTGAAGCTTTCTTT. This sequence encodes CATSSGYTEAFF.

V and J are TRBV4-3 and TRBJ2-3; 13 bases match TRBD2. With V trimmed by 0 bases and J by 0 bases, 9 bases remained unmatched. The CDR3 runs to 20 residues. Germline lookup yields CDR1 LGHNA and CDR2 YSLEER. The CDR3 DNA sequence: TGCGCCAGCAGCCAAGATAGAAAACTAGCGGGGGGGACTAGCACAGATACGCAGTATTTT. Protein product: CASSQDRKLAGGTSTDTQYF.

This sequence joins TRBV7-2 and TRBJ2-1; 7 bases agree with TRBD2. CDR1 is SGHTA and CDR2 is FQGNSA in the germline V gene. The V gene end was trimmed by 0 bases and the J gene end by 4 bases; junction bases not matched to a gene: 6. This CDR3 has 16 amino acids. The CDR3 spells CASSLAGGGRYNEQFF. CDR3 coding DNA: TGTGCCAGCAGCTTAGCGGGCGGGGGACGGTACAATGAGCAGTTCTTC. The full variable domain, completed using reference TRBV7-2 and TRBJ2-1, is GAGVSQSPSNKVTEKGKDVELRCDPISGHTALYWYRQSLGQGLEFLIYFQGNSAPDKSGLPSDRFSAERTGGSVSTLTIQRTQQEDSAVYLCASSLAGGGRYNEQFFGPGTRLTVL.

The V gene is TRBV6-5, the J gene TRBJ1-4, with 7 bases lining up with TRBD1. The CDR3 sequence is 15 residues long. Losses at the gene ends were 2 bases for V and 7 bases for J; bases not matched to a gene: 7. CDR1 is MNHEY, CDR2 SVGAGI, per germline. CDR3 DNA: TGTGCCAGCAGTTACGACAGGGTCGGGAGTGAAAAACTGTTTTTT. Translation gives CASSYDRVGSEKLFF.

This clonotype has a count of ten or more. A read error may explain this, as a much larger clone is one base away. The chain links TRBV24-1 to TRBJ2-1; the D gene is possibly TRBD1 (6 bases). The J call may be wrong; the DNA end is better matched by TRBJ2-7. The CDR3 runs 15 residues. Germline V lookup: CDR1 KGHDR, CDR2 SFDVKD. CDR3 region: CATSDPQGSYNEQYF. CDR3 nucleotide sequence: TGTGCCACCAGTGATCCCCAGGGGTCCTACAATGAGCAGTACTTC.

The chain recombines TRBV5-5 with TRBJ1-2; the match to TRBD1 covers 7 bases. Trimming cost V 7 bases and J 6 bases; bases outside gene matches: 12. The CDR3 extends over 14 amino acids. CDR1 is SGHKS, CDR2 YYEKEE, per germline (reference sequence). The CDR3 sequence: CASFHQGEWNGYTF. CDR3 sequence (DNA): TGTGCCAGCTTTCATCAGGGGGAGTGGAATGGCTACACCTTC.

This clonotype was detected a few times. The chain recombines TRBV11-2 with TRBJ1-2; unclear D gene. The CDR3 covers 16 residues. CDR1 is SGHAT, CDR2 FQNNGV, per germline. V was clipped by 0 bases and J by 2 bases, with 13 bases between them. The CDR3 loop is CASSLDRAGRNYGYTF. CDR3 bases: TGTGCCAGCAGCTTAGATCGGGCAGGTCGAAACTATGGCTACACCTTC.

The chain joins TRBV3-1 to TRBJ2-1, with D uncertain. V was pared by 0 bases and J by 0 bases, with 6 bases between. Germline V CDR1 and CDR2: LGHDT, YNNKEL (reference sequence). The length of the CDR3 is 15 residues. The CDR3 region is CASSQEPPSYNEQFF. The CDR3 bases are TGTGCCAGCAGCCAAGAGCCGCCCTCCTACAATGAGCAGTTCTTC.

This clonotype occurred a few times. This chain uses TRBV28 with TRBJ2-7; possible D gene TRBD1, 5 bases. Trimming took off 7 bases at V and 2 bases at J, with 12 bases between the two ends. Germline V gives CDR1 MDHEN, CDR2 SYDVKM. This CDR3 contains 13 residues. The CDR3 coding sequence is TGTGCCAGCATTAAGACAGTCCCCTACGAGCAGTACTTC. It translates to CASIKTVPYEQYF.

The J gene is TRBJ2-2, the V gene TRBV4-3, with D unresolved. This CDR3 contains 15 residues. Trimming shortened V by 1 base and J by 4 bases, and 10 bases separated the two germline ends. Germline V lookup: CDR1 LGHNA, CDR2 YSLEER. The CDR3 spells CASSQGLSGTGELFF. CDR3 nucleotides: TGCGCCAGCAGCCAAGGACTGTCGGGCACCGGGGAGCTGTTTTTT.

Only a few counts were recorded for this clonotype. Written as DNA, the CDR3 is TGTGCCAGCAGCTTAGCGCCGGGCAAGCCCCAGCATTTT. Protein: CASSLAPGKPQHF. The chain couples TRBV7-2 to TRBJ1-5; no clear D gene. The germline gives CDR1 SGHTA, CDR2 FQGNSA. V was pared by 0 bases and J by 8 bases, with 8 bases between. The CDR3 consists of 13 residues.

The V gene is TRBV4-3, the J gene TRBJ1-4; D is uncertain. CDR1 is LGHNA and CDR2 is YSLEER in the germline V gene. The CDR3 extends over 15 amino acids. The ends were cut back, 1 base at V and 5 bases at J, with 11 bases in the middle. CDR3 nucleotides: TGCGCCAGCAGCCAAGTAGGCCAGTCCAATGAAAAACTGTTTTTT. As protein: CASSQVGQSNEKLFF.

V and J are TRBV9 and TRBJ2-5; the match to TRBD2 covers 10 bases. Looked up from germline, CDR1 is SGDLS and CDR2 is YYNGEE. This CDR3 is 16 amino acids long. V trimming: 0 bases; J trimming: 0 bases; junction bases outside the gene matches: 2. The CDR3 coding sequence is TGTGCCAGCAGCGTAGGCACTAGCGGGAACCAAGAGACCCAGTACTTC. It specifies CASSVGTSGNQETQYF.

The chain has TRBV6-6 and TRBJ2-7, with 11 bases that match TRBD1. CDR1 and CDR2 from the germline V gene are MNHNY and SVGAGI (reference sequence). The V and J ends lost 5 bases and 2 bases, in that order; junction bases with no gene match: 8. This CDR3 spans 16 amino acids. CDR3 nucleotide sequence: TGTGCCAGCAGTAGCCGGGACAGGGGGAACACCTACGAGCAGTACTTC. This gives the protein CASSSRDRGNTYEQYF.

The chain joins TRBV7-9 to TRBJ2-1; TRBD1 aligns across 7 bases. In germline, CDR1 is SEHNR, CDR2 FQNEAQ (reference sequence). CDR3 length: 12 amino acids. The J segment lost 9 bases and the V segment lost 8 bases, leaving 7 bases of the junction unmatched. The CDR3 nucleotides read TGTGCCAGCGTCACAGGGGTCACTGAGCAGTTCTTC. It yields the protein CASVTGVTEQFF.

This clonotype was found a few times. J is TRBJ2-7 and V is TRBV6-2 or TRBV6-3; D is uncertain. Germline values: CDR1 MNHEY, CDR2 SVGEGT. The CDR3 is made up of 14 amino acids. Trimming removed 3 bases from V and 4 bases from J, with 13 bases in between. In DNA, the CDR3 is TGTGCCAGCAGTTATGGGATCGTATCGTACGAGCAGTACTTC. This gives the protein CASSYGIVSYEQYF.

J is TRBJ2-5 and V is TRBV2; 7 positions match TRBD1. In germline, CDR1 is SNHLY, CDR2 FYNNEI. The length of the CDR3 is 14 residues. V lost 4 bases, J lost 1 base, and 3 bases stayed unmatched. This CDR3 reads CASSADRAQETQYF. The CDR3 nucleotides are TGTGCCAGCAGTGCTGACAGGGCCCAAGAGACCCAGTACTTC.